The 24 T cell receptor beta chains in this list originate from one sample, sequenced in a study of monozygotic twins with inflammatory bowel disease. Following a re-call of the 5' RACE reads, TCRdb has one entry per CDR3 protein and lacks DNA. The sample has about 450,000 distinct CDR3 sequences. The specimen sequenced was blood. The receptors shown here come from a human donor with ulcerative colitis or Crohn's disease, or a healthy co-twin of an affected twin (not recorded which).

The chain uses TRBV23-1 and TRBJ2-6; TCRdb reports TRBD1, a call that lacks DNA to check it against. Being an ORF, TRBV23-1 has a function that is uncertain. The CDR3 has 15 amino acids. CDR3: CASSHNAGGANVLTF.

The chain combines TRBV6-1 with TRBJ1-1; the D gene TCRdb calls, TRBD1, cannot be checked with no DNA. The CDR3 runs 12 residues. CDR1 is MNHNS and CDR2 is SASEGT in the germline V gene. The CDR3 region is CASTAGGTEAFF.

The gene calls are TRBV5-1 and TRBJ2-1; TCRdb's D call, TRBD2, is unchecked because there is no DNA. Germline V gives CDR1 SGHRS, CDR2 YFSETQ. The CDR3 has 19 residues. The CDR3 sequence is CASSLVLGTSGVSYNEQFF. Full variable domain (outside the CDR3, taken from reference TRBV5-1 and TRBJ2-1): KAGVTQTPRYLIKTRGQQVTLSCSPISGHRSVSWYQQTPGQGLQFLFEYFSETQRNKGNFPGRFSGRQFSNSRSEMNVSTLELGDSALYLCASSLVLGTSGVSYNEQFFGPGTRLTVL.

The V gene is TRBV4-1, the J gene TRBJ2-3; as DNA is missing, the TRBD1 call by TCRdb cannot be tested. The CDR3 spans 15 residues. Germline CDR1 and CDR2: MGHRA and YSYEKL. CDR3 protein: CASSFGTDSTDTQYF.

This chain links TRBV19 with TRBJ2-7. The CDR3 covers 16 residues. Germline CDR1 and CDR2: LNHDA and SQIVND (reference sequence). CDR3 residues: CATSISAYSSSYEQYF. Complete variable domain (other parts from reference TRBV19 and TRBJ2-7): DGGITQSPKYLFRKEGQNVTLSCEQNLNHDAMYWYRQDPGQGLRLIYYSQIVNDFQKGDIAEGYSVSREKKESFPLTVTSAQKNPTAFYLCATSISAYSSSYEQYFGPGTRLTVT.

V and J are TRBV4-2 and TRBJ1-5; the D gene TCRdb calls, TRBD1, cannot be checked with no DNA. From germline, CDR1 is LGHNA and CDR2 YNFKEQ. CDR3 size: 15 residues. This chain's CDR3 is CASSQTGQDNQPQHF.

The chain employs TRBV12-3 or TRBV12-4 and TRBJ2-5; the D gene TCRdb calls, TRBD2, cannot be checked with no DNA. The CDR3 is 15 amino acids. The chain's CDR3 is CASTPTSGGPETQYF.

The chain couples TRBV7-3 to TRBJ2-1. The CDR3 is made up of 15 amino acids. The germline gives CDR1 SGHTA, CDR2 FQGTGA. The CDR3 protein is CASRLSSSSYNEQFF. The full variable domain, completed using reference TRBV7-3 and TRBJ2-1, is GAGVSQTPSNKVTEKGKYVELRCDPISGHTALYWYRQSLGQGPEFLIYFQGTGAADDSGLPNDRFFAVRPEGSVSTLKIQRTERGDSAVYLCASRLSSSSYNEQFFGPGTRLTVL.

The chain has TRBV25-1 and TRBJ2-2. The CDR3 contains 13 residues. Per germline, CDR1 MGHDK and CDR2 SYGVNS. CDR3 protein: CASSDWNTGELFF.

The V gene is TRBV7-2, the J gene TRBJ2-5. CDR3 size: 14 residues. Germline loops: CDR1 SGHTA, CDR2 FQGNSA. The CDR3 spells CASSFYGNQETQYF.

This chain joins TRBV5-1 and TRBJ2-2. Germline assignment: CDR1 SGHRS and CDR2 YFSETQ. The CDR3 runs 16 residues. CDR3 sequence reads: CASSRLGVTDTGELFF.

The rearrangement joins TRBV2 to TRBJ2-3; TCRdb lists TRBD1, though no DNA is available to test this call. Germline V gene lookup returns CDR1 SNHLY and CDR2 FYNNEI. The CDR3 extends over 15 amino acids. The CDR3 spells CASSRGQGNTDTQYF.

The genes are TRBV6-1 and TRBJ1-1; TCRdb outputs TRBD1, but without DNA this stays unchecked. This CDR3 has 16 amino acids. Germline V gene data show CDR1 as MNHNS and CDR2 as SASEGT. The CDR3 loop reads CASRKEVGALNTEAFF.

This chain links TRBV9 with TRBJ2-1; the D call from TCRdb, TRBD2, cannot be confirmed without DNA. The CDR3 spans 15 residues. Germline assignment: CDR1 SGDLS and CDR2 YYNGEE. CDR3 sequence reads: CASSVGGTSYNEQFF. Using reference TRBV9 and TRBJ2-1 for the parts outside the CDR3, the full variable domain is DSGVTQTPKHLITATGQRVTLRCSPRSGDLSVYWYQQSLDQGLQFLIQYYNGEERAKGNILERFSAQQFPDLHSELNLSSLELGDSALYFCASSVGGTSYNEQFFGPGTRLTVL.

The chain recombines TRBV12-3 or TRBV12-4 with TRBJ2-2; TCRdb designates TRBD2, a call that cannot be tested without DNA. The CDR3 loop spans 16 amino acids. The CDR3 sequence: CASSLGRLAGWGELFF.

The CDR3 sequence is CASSGRPTGTNPPRYTF. The V and J genes are TRBV6-1 and TRBJ1-2; TCRdb calls TRBD1, which cannot be checked without DNA. The CDR3 covers 17 residues. CDR1 is MNHNS, CDR2 SASEGT, per germline.

The chain couples TRBV23-1 to TRBJ2-1; the D call from TCRdb, TRBD1, cannot be confirmed without DNA. TRBV23-1 is placed among ORFs of uncertain function. The CDR3 is 11 amino acids. CDR3 in amino acids: CASPQGNEQFF.

The chain couples TRBV29-1 to TRBJ2-3; absent DNA, TCRdb's TRBD2 call cannot be checked. This CDR3 contains 12 residues. Germline V lookup: CDR1 SQVTM, CDR2 ANQGSEA. CDR3 protein: CSLSGWADTQYF.

Here the CDR3 reads CASSSLAEQLGEQFF. The rearrangement links TRBV7-6 to TRBJ2-1; the D gene TCRdb calls, TRBD2, cannot be checked with no DNA. This CDR3 is built from 15 residues. Per the germline V gene, CDR1 is SGHVS and CDR2 is FNYEAQ. Combining the CDR3 with reference TRBV7-6 and TRBJ2-1 gives the whole variable domain GAGVSQSPRYKVTKRGQDVALRCDPISGHVSLYWYRQALGQGPEFLTYFNYEAQQDKSGLPNDRFSAERPEGSISTLTIQRTEQRDSAMYRCASSSLAEQLGEQFFGPGTRLTVL.

The chain couples TRBV18 to TRBJ1-2. Germline assignment: CDR1 KGHSH and CDR2 LQKENI. CDR3 length: 14 amino acids. The chain's CDR3 is CASSPPETNYGYTF.

The chain combines TRBV9 with TRBJ2-1; TCRdb calls TRBD2, which cannot be checked without DNA. CDR1 is SGDLS, CDR2 YYNGEE, per germline. The CDR3 runs to 15 residues. The CDR3 reads CASSAGAQEYNEQFF. Full variable domain (remainder filled in from reference TRBV9 and TRBJ2-1): DSGVTQTPKHLITATGQRVTLRCSPRSGDLSVYWYQQSLDQGLQFLIQYYNGEERAKGNILERFSAQQFPDLHSELNLSSLELGDSALYFCASSAGAQEYNEQFFGPGTRLTVL.

CDR3 region: CASSFTSYEQYF. V usage is TRBV7-2 and J usage is TRBJ2-7. There are 12 residues in the CDR3. Germline CDR1 reads SGHTA; CDR2 reads FQGNSA.

The chain employs TRBV10-3 and TRBJ2-3; the TCRdb call, TRBD1, lacks DNA for checking. This CDR3 contains 15 residues. CDR1 and CDR2 (germline): ENHRY, SYGVKD. Here the CDR3 reads CAISRQSSFTDTQYF.

The CDR3 region is CATRDTSNTEAFF. The V call is TRBV19, the J call TRBJ1-1; with no DNA, the TCRdb D assignment of TRBD1 cannot be verified. The germline gives CDR1 LNHDA, CDR2 SQIVND (reference sequence). The CDR3 spans 13 residues.